This T cell receptor (beta chain) was sequenced for a study of shared clonotypes between healthy human individuals. Study background: The donor group consisted of two women and three men, aged 18 to 49. Study conclusions and caveats: Non-shared clonotypes had lower generation probabilities than clonotypes shared by all four sorted-subset donors. Roughly 5% of naive CD4 clonotypes were shared across several donors.

Each sorted subset replicate got 200 ng genomic DNA, approximately 27,000 genomes. Profiled with immunoSEQ multiplex PCR; TCRdb holds only in-frame clones, not every one. The sample lists 550,000 to 800,000 clones, about 90% occurring once. Regarding this clone: Its specificity is not known.

Germline loops: CDR1 SGHVS, CDR2 FQNEAQ. Trimming at V came to 4 bases and at J to 0 bases, leaving 5 bases not matched to a gene. The CDR3 covers 18 residues. The source is a man between 18 and 29 years old in good health. Some clones in this sample may be carry-over from other donors' samples. This chain connects TRBV7-8 to TRBJ2-1; 14 nucleotides line up with TRBD2. Material for sequencing was memory CD8+ T cells from PBMCs. Subset meaning: CD45RO+ cells pooled with CCR7-negative TemRA cells. CDR3 protein: CASSSGLAGAISYNEQFF. CDR3 nucleotides: TGTGCCAGCAGCTCGGGACTAGCGGGAGCGATCTCCTACAATGAGCAGTTCTTC.